These 14 T cell receptor beta chains came from one sample sequenced in a study of OX40 agonist ivuxolimab in advanced cancers. Clones were sequenced by immunoSEQ multiplex PCR, and TCRdb holds only the in-frame ones, with some missing. This table holds roughly 15,000 clones, approximately 84% found once. Here the sequenced sample was CD4+ or CD8+ T cells sorted from blood, taken in a trial of the OX40 agonist ivuxolimab. The origin of the receptors is an adult with an advanced solid tumor such as melanoma, head and neck, liver or kidney cancer.

This clone has a single count. CDR3: CATSYRGGQPQHF. DNA for the CDR3: TGTGCCACCAGTTACAGGGGTGGACAGCCCCAGCATTTT. The rearrangement links TRBV15 to TRBJ1-5; 7 bases match TRBD1. The CDR3 has 13 amino acids. V shed 6 bases and J 7 bases; nucleotides not matched to a gene: 6. CDR1 and CDR2 (germline): LNHNV, YYDKDF (reference sequence).

The V and J genes are TRBV7-5 and TRBJ1-1. TRBV7-5 is a listed pseudogene. This CDR3 comprises 12 residues. The CDR3, as DNA: TGTGCCAGCAGCCCCTCGAGGACTGAAGCTTTCTTT. Translated: CASSPSRTEAFF.

In DNA form, the CDR3 reads TGTGCCTGGAGTGGGGACACCTACGAGCAGTACTTC. This codes for CAWSGDTYEQYF. This sequence joins TRBV30 and TRBJ2-7; possible D gene TRBD1, 6 bases. The CDR3 is made up of 12 amino acids. Germline lookup yields CDR1 GTSNPN and CDR2 SVGIG (reference sequence). V dropped 1 base and J dropped 2 bases, with 6 bases sitting between them.

The CDR3 coding sequence is TGTGCCAGCAGCTTAGCGGGTAGGGACAGCGACATCTATGGCTACACCTTC. Amino acid sequence: CASSLAGRDSDIYGYTF. The rearrangement links TRBV7-9 to TRBJ1-2; 7 nucleotides line up with TRBD1. V shed 0 bases, J shed 4 bases, and the junction held 11 bases outside the gene matches. Germline V gives CDR1 SEHNR, CDR2 FQNEAQ (reference sequence). CDR3 length: 17 amino acids.

The chain carries TRBV9 and TRBJ2-3; 10 positions agree with TRBD2. This CDR3 has 17 residues. V trimming: 4 bases; J trimming: 5 bases; junction bases outside the gene matches: 13. The germline V gene encodes CDR1 SGDLS and CDR2 YYNGEE. The CDR3 region has the DNA TGTGCCAGCAGCCCCCACCCCAGCGGGGGGGCCGTAGATACGCAGTATTTT. Translating it yields CASSPHPSGGAVDTQYF.

In its sample, this clone was seen a few times. The chain employs TRBV19 and TRBJ1-5; D remains unclear. Trimming left V 3 bases short and J 2 bases short, with 8 bases between. This CDR3 region has 14 residues. CDR1 LNHDA and CDR2 SQIVND come from the germline V gene (reference sequence). The CDR3 spells CASSIAGRNQPQHF. CDR3 in DNA: TGTGCCAGTAGTATTGCAGGTCGCAATCAGCCCCAGCATTTT.

The rearrangement links TRBV30 to TRBJ2-3, with D perhaps TRBD2 (6 bases). V lost 0 bases and J lost 0, with 10 bases in between. The CDR3 covers 15 residues. Germline V lookup: CDR1 GTSNPN, CDR2 SVGIG (reference sequence). The CDR3 DNA reads TGTGCCTGGAGTGTGGAGGGATCTAGCACAGATACGCAGTATTTT. This sequence encodes CAWSVEGSSTDTQYF.

The chain carries TRBV5-1 and TRBJ2-6; D call uncertain. Trimming left V 3 bases short and J 2 bases short, with 6 bases between. The germline V gene encodes CDR1 SGHRS and CDR2 YFSETQ. The CDR3 totals 14 residues. Written as DNA, the CDR3 is TGCGCCAGCAGCTCAATTGCTGGGGCCAACGTCCTGACTTTC. It codes for CASSSIAGANVLTF.

The rearrangement joins TRBV7-9 to TRBJ2-1, with a possible D match to TRBD2 (5 bases). The CDR3 runs 13 residues. Germline values: CDR1 SEHNR, CDR2 FQNEAQ (reference sequence). V lost 5 bases, J lost 4 bases, and 9 bases lay in between. The CDR3 reads CASSPDSYNEQFF. DNA of the CDR3: TGTGCCAGCAGCCCGGACTCTTACAATGAGCAGTTCTTC.

V gene TRBV7-6 combines with J gene TRBJ1-5; D is undetermined. CDR3 length: 13 amino acids. V was cut by 3 bases and J by 0 bases, with 3 bases left in between. Germline V gives CDR1 SGHVS, CDR2 FNYEAQ. The CDR3 nucleotides are TGTGCCAGCAGCTTTAATAGCAATCAGCCCCAGCATTTT. Its translation is CASSFNSNQPQHF.

The chain employs TRBV4-3 and TRBJ1-6; a weak D match, TRBD1 (5 bases). Germline V gene data show CDR1 as LGHNA and CDR2 as YSLEER. The germline V and J ends were trimmed by 1 base and 7 bases, with 17 bases remaining between them. CDR3 length: 17 residues. CDR3 coding DNA: TGCGCCAGCAGCCAAGTAAACAGGCGAGATACCAATTCACCCCTCCACTTT. Translating gives CASSQVNRRDTNSPLHF.

The chain uses TRBV6-5 and TRBJ1-1; unclear D gene. V lost 2 bases and J 3 bases, leaving 7 bases between the germline ends. Germline CDR1 MNHEY, CDR2 SVGAGI. The CDR3 runs 13 residues. Here the CDR3 DNA reads TGTGCCAGCAGTTACGGGAGGGACACTGAAGCTTTCTTT. The encoded protein is CASSYGRDTEAFF.

This clone has just one count. The rearrangement uses TRBV19 and TRBJ2-6, with D unresolved. From germline, CDR1 is LNHDA and CDR2 SQIVND (reference sequence). The V end lost 8 bases, the J end lost 0 bases, and 14 bases lay between the germline ends. CDR3 length equals 16 residues. The CDR3 DNA reads as TGTGCCAGTTCAAACCGGATTATCTCTGGGGCCAACGTCCTGACTTTC. The encoded protein is CASSNRIISGANVLTF.

The rearrangement uses TRBV10-2 and TRBJ2-7; TRBD2 matches at 11 bases. The germline V gene has CDR1 WSHSY and CDR2 SAAADI. With 2 bases clipped from V and 5 bases from J, the junction kept 5 bases outside the gene matches. The CDR3 contains 15 residues. CDR3 sequence: CASSEPSGRLNEQYF. As DNA, the CDR3 is TGCGCCAGCAGTGAGCCTAGCGGGAGGCTCAACGAGCAGTACTTC.